A single sample is the source of the 19 T cell receptor beta chains below, sequenced in a study of early T cells in non-severe SARS-CoV-2 infection. TCRdb re-called the 5' RACE reads through MiXCR, storing one row per CDR3 protein. This sample has 45,000 to 60,000 distinct CDR3 sequences, with over 9.5% found just once. Sequenced sample: whole blood. These receptors all stem from an adult who was a healthcare worker with PCR-confirmed SARS-CoV-2 infection or an uninfected control (not recorded which).

This clonotype was counted only a few times. The chain employs TRBV28 and TRBJ2-3, with TRBD2 as a possible D gene (6 bases). This CDR3 is 16 amino acids long. Germline loops: CDR1 MDHEN, CDR2 SYDVKM. Trimming pared 7 bases from V and 0 bases from J, leaving 17 bases between. The CDR3 region has the DNA TGTGCCAGCAACCCCGGCGGCGGGGCTAGCACAGATACGCAGTATTTT. Its translation is CASNPGGGASTDTQYF.

J is TRBJ2-1 and V is TRBV6-2 or TRBV6-3; D may be TRBD2 (7 bases). There are 15 residues in the CDR3. V gave up 3 bases and J gave up 7 bases, with 16 bases separating them. Germline V gene sequence: CDR1 MNHEY, CDR2 SVGEGT. CDR3 bases: TGTGCCAGCAGTTATTGGCGGGGGCAGGTAAATGAGCAGTTCTTC. This encodes CASSYWRGQVNEQFF.

This clonotype was observed many times. J is TRBJ1-4 and V is TRBV30; D is perhaps TRBD1 (6 bases). V gave up 3 bases and J gave up 7 bases, with 15 bases separating them. Germline V gene sequence: CDR1 GTSNPN, CDR2 SVGIG (reference sequence). CDR3 length: 14 residues. CDR3 region: CAWSPLGGLEKLFF. The CDR3 nucleotides read TGTGCCTGGAGCCCCCTTGGGGGGCTTGAAAAACTGTTTTTT.

This clonotype was counted a few times. The CDR3 nucleotides read TGTGCCAGCAGTGATTTGTTCACCTACGAGCAGTACTTC. It codes for CASSDLFTYEQYF. This chain uses TRBV2 with TRBJ2-7; D gene ambiguous. Germline V CDR1 and CDR2: SNHLY, FYNNEI. V was clipped by 3 bases and J by 2 bases, with 8 bases between them. CDR3 size: 13 residues.

This clonotype was observed at least ten times. The V and J genes are TRBV7-9 and TRBJ1-1; tentatively, D is TRBD1 (5 bases). The CDR3 has 16 amino acids. The ends were cut back, 5 bases at V and 2 bases at J, with 18 bases in the middle. Germline CDR1 is SEHNR and CDR2 is FQNEAQ (reference sequence). This CDR3 reads CASSLTPGTANTEAFF. CDR3 DNA sequence: TGTGCCAGCAGCCTGACCCCTGGGACGGCCAACACTGAAGCTTTCTTT.

Only a few counts were recorded for this clonotype. The chain links TRBV3-1 to TRBJ2-3; a possible D gene is TRBD2 (6 bases). Germline-derived CDR1 and CDR2 are LGHDT and YNNKEL (reference sequence). Trimming removed 2 bases at V and 9 bases at J, with 12 bases between. This CDR3 comprises 13 residues. As DNA, the CDR3 is TGTGCCAGCAGCCAATGGACTAAGGACACGCAGTATTTT. Translation gives CASSQWTKDTQYF.

The chain recombines TRBV25-1 with TRBJ2-7, with D possibly TRBD2 on 5 matching bases. The CDR3 is 13 residues long. Trimming stripped 3 bases from V and 2 bases from J, with 8 bases between. Germline V gene lookup returns CDR1 MGHDK and CDR2 SYGVNS. The CDR3 protein is CASSDPGAYEQYF. The CDR3 bases are TGTGCCAGCAGTGATCCCGGGGCCTACGAGCAGTACTTC.

The chain combines TRBV12-3 or TRBV12-4 with TRBJ1-2; D is unclear. Trimming took off 5 bases at V and 5 bases at J, with 12 bases between the two ends. This CDR3 comprises 13 residues. The CDR3 coding sequence is TGTGCCAGCAGTACCCCTGGCGGGTATGGCTACACCTTC. It specifies CASSTPGGYGYTF.

V usage is TRBV20-1 and J usage is TRBJ2-4; 8 bases align to TRBD1. Trimming removed 2 bases from V and 7 bases from J; junction bases left unmatched: 16. Germline V gene data show CDR1 as DFQATT and CDR2 as SNEGSKA (reference sequence). The CDR3 spans 17 residues. This CDR3 is CSARQRQGFGLGNIQYF. In DNA form, the CDR3 reads TGCAGTGCTAGACAACGACAGGGGTTTGGGCTTGGCAACATTCAGTACTTC.

The V and J genes are TRBV10-3 and TRBJ2-3; 7 bases are shared with TRBD1. V lost 6 bases to trimming and J lost 1 base; unmatched junction nucleotides: 4. In germline, CDR1 is ENHRY, CDR2 SYGVKD. The CDR3 is 14 residues long. The CDR3 loop reads CAIRKGTGTDTQYF. CDR3 bases: TGTGCCATCAGGAAAGGGACAGGCACAGATACGCAGTATTTT.

This chain connects TRBV7-2 to TRBJ2-7, with TRBD1 as a possible D gene (6 bases). CDR1 and CDR2 (germline): SGHTA, FQGNSA. The CDR3 runs to 16 residues. Deletions cut 1 base from V and 6 bases from J, with 19 bases between. CDR3 in amino acids: CASSLVFHRTDPEQYF. The CDR3 DNA follows: TGTGCCAGCAGCTTAGTATTTCATAGGACAGACCCCGAGCAGTACTTC.

This clonotype was counted between two and nine times. The chain couples TRBV7-8 to TRBJ2-3; 7 nucleotides agree with TRBD1. Germline assignment: CDR1 SGHVS and CDR2 FQNEAQ. This CDR3 has 15 residues. The V gene end was trimmed by 0 bases and the J gene end by 6 bases; junction bases not matched to a gene: 6. The CDR3 DNA follows: TGTGCCAGCAGCTTAGCAGGGGACAGCTCCGATACGCAGTATTTT. This translates into CASSLAGDSSDTQYF.

This clonotype has a count of ten or more. The J gene is TRBJ2-2, the V gene TRBV6-1; 10 positions match TRBD2. The trim removed 6 bases at V and 5 bases at J, leaving 6 bases unmatched. This CDR3 has 15 residues. Germline V gives CDR1 MNHNS, CDR2 SASEGT. The CDR3 nucleotides read TGTGCCAGCAGACAACTAGCGGGACGGACCGGGGAGCTGTTTTTT. Its translation is CASRQLAGRTGELFF.

The sample holds many counts of this clonotype. The chain couples TRBV5-4 to TRBJ2-3; 7 bases align to TRBD1. Germline values: CDR1 SGHNT, CDR2 YYREEE (reference sequence). With 3 bases clipped from V and 2 bases from J, the junction kept 9 bases outside the gene matches. The CDR3 length is 16 residues. CDR3 in amino acids: CASSSKSTGLTDTQYF. The CDR3 DNA reads as TGTGCCAGCAGCTCCAAATCGACAGGGCTCACAGATACGCAGTATTTT.

This clonotype occurred a few times. The J gene is TRBJ1-2, the V gene TRBV19; D gene unclear. The germline V gene encodes CDR1 LNHDA and CDR2 SQIVND (reference sequence). Trimming removed 3 bases from V and 4 bases from J, with 9 bases in between. This CDR3 is built from 13 residues. The CDR3 nucleotides are TGTGCCAGTAGTATTCGTCCATCCTATGGCTACACCTTC. Protein: CASSIRPSYGYTF.

As for this clonotype: It may be a read error: a sequence one base away is much more abundant. The chain links TRBV12-5 to TRBJ2-3; 8 positions match TRBD1. The J segment lost 4 bases and the V segment lost 11 bases, leaving 8 bases of the junction unmatched. Germline CDR1 reads LGHNT; CDR2 reads FRNRAP. The CDR3 has 13 amino acids. The CDR3: CADGETGADTQYF. CDR3 DNA sequence: TGTGCTGATGGTGAGACAGGGGCAGATACGCAGTATTTT. The full variable domain, rest sourced from reference TRBV12-5 and TRBJ2-3, is DARVTQTPRHKVTEMGQEVTMRCQPILGHNTVFWYRQTMMQGLELLAYFRNRAPLDDSGMPKDRFSAEMPDATLATLKIQPSEPRDSAVYFCADGETGADTQYFGPGTRLTVL.

The chain is built from TRBV7-9 and TRBJ1-1, with D hard to call. V was pared by 2 bases and J by 5 bases, with 15 bases between. Germline V gene sequence: CDR1 SEHNR, CDR2 FQNEAQ (reference sequence). CDR3 length: 15 amino acids. CDR3 protein: CASSLFLGDRTEAFF. The CDR3 bases are TGTGCCAGCAGCTTATTTCTGGGAGATCGGACTGAAGCTTTCTTT.

This clonotype has only a few counts. The rearrangement joins TRBV7-7 to TRBJ2-1; TRBD2 matches at 7 bases. Germline CDR1 and CDR2: SSHAT and FNYEAQ (reference sequence). The CDR3 sequence is 14 residues long. V was clipped by 5 bases and J by 6 bases; unmatched bases: 7. The CDR3: CASSQSGVVNEQFF. The CDR3 region has the DNA TGTGCCAGCAGCCAGAGCGGGGTGGTCAATGAGCAGTTCTTC.

The J gene is TRBJ2-5, the V gene TRBV24-1; D is possibly TRBD1 (5 bases). V was shortened by 5 bases and J by 2 bases, with 11 bases between the two germline ends. Germline CDR1 is KGHDR and CDR2 is SFDVKD. This CDR3 has 14 residues. The CDR3 DNA reads as TGTGCCACCAGTGCCCTCGACAGTCAAGAGACCCAGTACTTC. This sequence encodes CATSALDSQETQYF.